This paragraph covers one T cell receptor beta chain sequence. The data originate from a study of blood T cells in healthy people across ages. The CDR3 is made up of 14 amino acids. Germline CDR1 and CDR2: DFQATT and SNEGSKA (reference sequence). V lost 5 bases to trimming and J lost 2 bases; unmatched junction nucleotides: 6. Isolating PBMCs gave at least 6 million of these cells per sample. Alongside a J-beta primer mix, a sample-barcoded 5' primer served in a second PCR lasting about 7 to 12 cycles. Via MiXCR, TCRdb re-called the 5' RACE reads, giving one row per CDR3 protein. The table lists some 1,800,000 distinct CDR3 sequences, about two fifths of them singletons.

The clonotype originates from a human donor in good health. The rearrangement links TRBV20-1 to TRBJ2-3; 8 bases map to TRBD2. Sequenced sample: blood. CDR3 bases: TGCAGTGCTTCAGCGGGGGAGTACACAGATACGCAGTATTTT. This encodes CSASAGEYTDTQYF.